Described below is a single T cell receptor (beta chain) sequence and its context. What it binds is unknown. Just one base apart from a much larger clone, this may be a read error. The data belong to a study of blood T cells in healthy people across ages. The overall study: Template switching caught about one barcoded beta molecule for each two T cells.

Germline loops: CDR1 SGHRS, CDR2 YFSETQ. There are 14 residues in the CDR3. Study-level findings and limits: Per million T cells, TCR beta diversity dropped about linearly as age rose. The long-lived group displayed more naive CD4+ cells, plus higher diversity, than the aged donors did.

For the second PCR, which ran for 7 to 11 cycles, a sample-barcoded 5' primer and a J-beta primer mix were used. TCRdb used MiXCR to reprocess the 5' RACE reads, holding one entry per CDR3 protein. Found here are about 620,000 distinct CDR3 sequences, roughly half of them singletons; the top ten hold approximately 15%. The sequenced sample was blood. This sequence originates from a woman older than 75 in good health. This chain joins TRBV5-1 and TRBJ2-7; D not certain. The CDR3 DNA follows: TGCACCAGCAGCTCCCCGGACGGAAGCTACGAGCAGTACTTC. It translates to CTSSSPDGSYEQYF.